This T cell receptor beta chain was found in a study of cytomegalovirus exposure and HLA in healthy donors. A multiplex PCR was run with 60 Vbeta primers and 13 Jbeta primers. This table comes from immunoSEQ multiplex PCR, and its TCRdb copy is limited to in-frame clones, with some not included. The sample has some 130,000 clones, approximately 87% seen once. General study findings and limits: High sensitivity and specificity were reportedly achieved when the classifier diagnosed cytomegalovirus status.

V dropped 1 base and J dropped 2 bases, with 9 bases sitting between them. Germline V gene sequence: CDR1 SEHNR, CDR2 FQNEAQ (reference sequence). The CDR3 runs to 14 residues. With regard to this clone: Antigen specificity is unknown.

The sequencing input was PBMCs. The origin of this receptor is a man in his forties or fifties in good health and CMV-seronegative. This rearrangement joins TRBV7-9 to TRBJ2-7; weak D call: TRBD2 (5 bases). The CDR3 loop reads CASSLDGETYEQYF. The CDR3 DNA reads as TGTGCCAGCAGCTTAGACGGGGAAACCTACGAGCAGTACTTC.